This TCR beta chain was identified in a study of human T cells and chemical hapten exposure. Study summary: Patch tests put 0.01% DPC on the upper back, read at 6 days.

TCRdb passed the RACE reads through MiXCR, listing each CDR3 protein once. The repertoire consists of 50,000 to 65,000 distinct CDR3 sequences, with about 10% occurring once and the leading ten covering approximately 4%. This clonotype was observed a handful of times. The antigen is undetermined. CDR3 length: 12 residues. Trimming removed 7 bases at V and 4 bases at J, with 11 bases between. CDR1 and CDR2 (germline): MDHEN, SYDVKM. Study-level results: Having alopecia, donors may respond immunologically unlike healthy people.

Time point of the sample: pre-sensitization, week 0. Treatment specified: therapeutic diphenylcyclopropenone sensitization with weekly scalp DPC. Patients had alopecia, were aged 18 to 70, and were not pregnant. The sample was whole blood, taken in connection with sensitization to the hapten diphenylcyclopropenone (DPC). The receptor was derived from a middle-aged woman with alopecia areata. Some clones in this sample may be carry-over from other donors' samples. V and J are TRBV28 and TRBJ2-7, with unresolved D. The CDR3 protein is CASNSQRYEQYF. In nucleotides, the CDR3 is TGTGCCAGCAACTCTCAGCGTTACGAGCAGTACTTC.